The TCR beta chain under discussion was sequenced for a study of T cell responses to AZD1222 COVID-19 vaccine. About the study: Pooled in the analysis were second doses at about 4 or about 12 weeks. Points from the study as a whole: Spike-spanning, vaccine-associated CD4 TCRs were dominant at 160-218 and 743-854. There were mostly white British donors and more females than males, and clonal diversity was possibly underestimated.

On this clone itself: Its antigen is still unknown.

Data came from immunoSEQ multiplex PCR; TCRdb stores just in-frame clones and leaves some out. The sample has some 190,000 clones, around 88% seen once. This sequence originates from an adult in good health. The sequencing here drew on peripheral blood, taken on day 0 of AZD1222 vaccination.

The CDR3 spells CASKQGWNTEAFF. In nucleotides, the CDR3 is TGTGCCAGCAAACAGGGTTGGAACACTGAAGCTTTCTTT. This chain connects TRBV5-4 to TRBJ1-1; possible D gene TRBD1, 6 bases. V dropped 6 bases and J dropped 1 base, with 10 bases sitting between them. CDR3 length equals 13 residues. Germline V CDR1 and CDR2: SGHNT, YYREEE (reference sequence).